This T cell receptor beta chain was observed in a study of blood T cell repertoires in COVID-19. Study-wide context: Italy, Spain and the United States were the sources of the convalescent and acute COVID-19 samples. Sample material is recorded as cDNA or gDNA derived from T cells, B-cell-depleted T cells, or PBMCs.

Some clones are missing from TCRdb's copy, which holds only in-frame ones; the method was immunoSEQ multiplex PCR. Altogether hundreds of thousands of clones are present, around 87% being singletons, with the ten largest covering 0.95% to 1.1%. Germline CDR1 reads MGHRA; CDR2 reads YSYEKL. The ends were cut back, 0 bases at V and 5 bases at J, with 21 bases in the middle. CDR3 length equals 18 residues. The source of this sequence is a young man who had recovered from COVID-19. The chain carries TRBV4-1 and TRBJ2-3; a possible D gene is TRBD2 (7 bases). Sequenced material: PBMCs or T cells enriched from blood (not recorded which). CDR3 in amino acids: CASSQEGTLGGRRDTQYF. The CDR3 DNA sequence: TGCGCCAGCAGCCAAGAAGGCACTTTGGGGGGGCGGAGAGATACGCAGTATTTT.